The source of this TCR beta chain is a study of identical twins. Overall study results and limits: Analyses of zero insertions could be partly confounded by invariant MAIT and iNKT cells.

Germline lookup yields CDR1 DFQATT and CDR2 SNEGSKA (reference sequence). J was trimmed by 3 bases and V by 1 base; bases with no gene match: 4. The CDR3 is 15 residues long. TCRdb fed the 5' RACE reads into MiXCR, producing one record per CDR3 protein. The data show around 960,000 distinct CDR3 sequences, roughly an eighth seen once. This clonotype has a count of ten or more. Its antigen is not known. These records were also assigned to another study, of yellow fever vaccine responses in identical twins.

The gene calls are TRBV20-1 and TRBJ2-3; TRBD1 aligns across 10 bases. The TCR sequence derives from a woman aged 18-29 years in good health. The material sequenced was PBMCs. CDR3: CSARGPGQGTDTQYF. CDR3 bases: TGCAGTGCTAGAGGCCCGGGACAGGGGACAGATACGCAGTATTTT.